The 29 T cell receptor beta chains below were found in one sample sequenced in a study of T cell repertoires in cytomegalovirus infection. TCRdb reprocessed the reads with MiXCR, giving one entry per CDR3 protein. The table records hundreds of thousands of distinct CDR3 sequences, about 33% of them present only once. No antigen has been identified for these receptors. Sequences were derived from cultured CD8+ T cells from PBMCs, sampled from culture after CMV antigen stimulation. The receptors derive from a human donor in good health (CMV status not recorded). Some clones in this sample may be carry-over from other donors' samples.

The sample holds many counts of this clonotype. CDR3 in DNA: TGTGCCATCAGTGTTACAGGGGGCGCAGATTTGAACACTGAAGCTTTCTTT. This codes for CAISVTGGADLNTEAFF. V gene TRBV10-3 combines with J gene TRBJ1-1; 9 bases match TRBD1. Germline lookup yields CDR1 ENHRY and CDR2 SYGVKD. The CDR3 loop spans 17 amino acids. The V segment lost 4 bases and the J segment 0 bases; nucleotides outside the gene matches: 9.

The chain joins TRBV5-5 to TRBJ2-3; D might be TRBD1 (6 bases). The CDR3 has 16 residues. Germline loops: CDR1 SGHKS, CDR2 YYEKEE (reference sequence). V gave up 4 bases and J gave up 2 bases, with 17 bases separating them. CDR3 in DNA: TGTGCCAGCAGCCCTTGGACAGCCACTAACACAGATACGCAGTATTTT. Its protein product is CASSPWTATNTDTQYF.

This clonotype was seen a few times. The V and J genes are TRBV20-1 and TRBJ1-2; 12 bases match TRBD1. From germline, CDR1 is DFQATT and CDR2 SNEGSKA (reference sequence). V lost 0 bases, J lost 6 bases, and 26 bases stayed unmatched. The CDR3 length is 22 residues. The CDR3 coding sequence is TGCAGTGCTAGAGACGCGCCTTTGGGGACAGGGGGCCGTTTGGGCAGGGGGGATGGCTACACCTTC. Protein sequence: CSARDAPLGTGGRLGRGDGYTF.

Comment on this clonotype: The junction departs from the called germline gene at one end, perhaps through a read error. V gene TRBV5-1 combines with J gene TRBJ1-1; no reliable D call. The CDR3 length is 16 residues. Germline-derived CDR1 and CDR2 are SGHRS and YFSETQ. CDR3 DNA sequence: TGCGCCAGTAGCTTGGGTCCCAGGAACGAGGACACTGAAGCTTTCTTT. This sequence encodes CASSLGPRNEDTEAFF.

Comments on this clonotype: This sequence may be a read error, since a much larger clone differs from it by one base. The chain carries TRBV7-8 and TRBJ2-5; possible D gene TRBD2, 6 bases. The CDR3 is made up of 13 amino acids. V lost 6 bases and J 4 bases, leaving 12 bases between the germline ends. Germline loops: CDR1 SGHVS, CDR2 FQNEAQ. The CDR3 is CASRYGLSETQYF. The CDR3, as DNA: TGTGCCAGCAGGTATGGACTATCAGAGACCCAGTACTTC. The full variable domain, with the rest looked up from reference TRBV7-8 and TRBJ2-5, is GAGVSQSPRYKVAKRGQDVALRCDPISGHVSLFWYQQALGQGPEFLTYFQNEAQLDKSGLPSDRFFAERPEGSVSTLKIQRTQQEDSAVYLCASRYGLSETQYFGPGTRLLVL.

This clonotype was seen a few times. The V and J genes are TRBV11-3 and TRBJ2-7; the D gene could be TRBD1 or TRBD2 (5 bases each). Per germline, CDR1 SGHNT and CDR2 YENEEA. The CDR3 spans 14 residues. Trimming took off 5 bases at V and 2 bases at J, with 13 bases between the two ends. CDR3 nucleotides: TGTGCCAGCAGCGACCGGGACGGGGCCTACGAGCAGTACTTC. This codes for CASSDRDGAYEQYF. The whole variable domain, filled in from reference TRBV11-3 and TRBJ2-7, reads EAGVVQSPRYKIIEKKQPVAFWCNPISGHNTLYWYLQNLGQGPELLIRYENEEAVDDSQLPKDRFSAERLKGVDSTLKIQPAELGDSAVYLCASSDRDGAYEQYFGPGTRLTVT.

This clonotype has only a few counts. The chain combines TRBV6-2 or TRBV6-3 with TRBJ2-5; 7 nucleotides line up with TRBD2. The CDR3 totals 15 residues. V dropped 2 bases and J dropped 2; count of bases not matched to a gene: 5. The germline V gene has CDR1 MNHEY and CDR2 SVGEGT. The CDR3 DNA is TGTGCCAGCAGTTACCTCCGGACTAGTCAAGAGACCCAGTACTTC. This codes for CASSYLRTSQETQYF.

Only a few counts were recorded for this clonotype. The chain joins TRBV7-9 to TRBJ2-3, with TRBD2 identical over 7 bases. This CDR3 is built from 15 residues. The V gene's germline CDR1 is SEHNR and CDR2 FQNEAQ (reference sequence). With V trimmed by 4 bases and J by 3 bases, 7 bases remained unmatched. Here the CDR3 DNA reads TGTGCCAGCAGCTGGGCGGGGGAGAGGACAGATACGCAGTATTTT. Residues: CASSWAGERTDTQYF.

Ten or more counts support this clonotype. In DNA form, the CDR3 reads TGTGCCAGCAGCCCGGGGGCCCTAACGAACACCGGGGAGCTGTTTTTT. Translating gives CASSPGALTNTGELFF. The chain joins TRBV7-6 to TRBJ2-2; the D call may be TRBD1 or TRBD2 (6 bases each). The CDR3 has 16 amino acids. V lost 5 bases and J 0 bases, leaving 13 bases between the germline ends. Per the germline V gene, CDR1 is SGHVS and CDR2 is FNYEAQ.

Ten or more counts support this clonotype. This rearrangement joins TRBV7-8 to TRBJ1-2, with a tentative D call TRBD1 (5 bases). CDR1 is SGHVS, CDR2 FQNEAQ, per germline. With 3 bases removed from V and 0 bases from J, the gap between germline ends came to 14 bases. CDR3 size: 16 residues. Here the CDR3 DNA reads TGTGCCAGCAGCTTGGCGTCCAGGGATCCTAACTATGGCTACACCTTC. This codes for CASSLASRDPNYGYTF.

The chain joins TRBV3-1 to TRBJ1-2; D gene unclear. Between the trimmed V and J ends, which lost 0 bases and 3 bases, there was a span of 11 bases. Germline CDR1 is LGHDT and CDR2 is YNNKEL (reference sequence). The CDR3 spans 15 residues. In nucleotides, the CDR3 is TGTGCCAGCAGCCAAGAGCGAAGGGCGGACTATGGCTACACCTTC. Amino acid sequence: CASSQERRADYGYTF.

The CDR3 region has the DNA TGTGCCAGCAGCCCGGGACTCGCTAGGGGGGATACGCAGTATTTT. This codes for CASSPGLARGDTQYF. The chain combines TRBV2 with TRBJ2-3; D possibly uses TRBD1 or TRBD2 (6 bases each). The CDR3 runs 15 residues. Germline CDR1 is SNHLY and CDR2 is FYNNEI. V lost 6 bases and J lost 6, with 19 bases in between.

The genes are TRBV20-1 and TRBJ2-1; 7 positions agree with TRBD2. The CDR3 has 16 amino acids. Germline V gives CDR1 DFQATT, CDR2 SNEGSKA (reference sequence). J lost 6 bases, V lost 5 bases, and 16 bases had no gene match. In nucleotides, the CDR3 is TGCAGTGCTGGAGGAAGGGGAGGGAGATTTGGCAATGAGCAGTTCTTC. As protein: CSAGGRGGRFGNEQFF.

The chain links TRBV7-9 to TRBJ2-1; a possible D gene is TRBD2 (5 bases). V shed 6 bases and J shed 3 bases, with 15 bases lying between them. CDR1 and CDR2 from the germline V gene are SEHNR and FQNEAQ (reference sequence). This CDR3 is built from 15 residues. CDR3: CASSSVVSGYNEQFF. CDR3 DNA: TGTGCCAGCAGTTCGGTGGTGAGCGGCTACAATGAGCAGTTCTTC.

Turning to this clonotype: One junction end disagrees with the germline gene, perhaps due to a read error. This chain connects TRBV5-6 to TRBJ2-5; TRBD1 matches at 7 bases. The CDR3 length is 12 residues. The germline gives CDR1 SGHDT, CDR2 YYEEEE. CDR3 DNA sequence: TGTGCCAGCAGCCCCCACAGGGGCCCCGTTTGCTTC. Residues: CASSPHRGPVCF.

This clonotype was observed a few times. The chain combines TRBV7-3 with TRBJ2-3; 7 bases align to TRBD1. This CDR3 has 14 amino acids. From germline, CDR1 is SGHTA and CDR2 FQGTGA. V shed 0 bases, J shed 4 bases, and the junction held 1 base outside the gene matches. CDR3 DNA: TGTGCCAGCAGCTTAACAGGGACAGCAGATACGCAGTATTTT. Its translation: CASSLTGTADTQYF. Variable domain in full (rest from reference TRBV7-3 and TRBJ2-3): GAGVSQTPSNKVTEKGKYVELRCDPISGHTALYWYRQSLGQGPEFLIYFQGTGAADDSGLPNDRFFAVRPEGSVSTLKIQRTERGDSAVYLCASSLTGTADTQYFGPGTRLTVL.

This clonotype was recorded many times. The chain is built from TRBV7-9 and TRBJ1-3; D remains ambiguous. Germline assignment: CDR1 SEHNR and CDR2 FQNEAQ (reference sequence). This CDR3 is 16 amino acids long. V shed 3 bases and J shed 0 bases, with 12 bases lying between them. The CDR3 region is CASSFKKASSGNTIYF. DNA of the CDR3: TGTGCCAGCAGCTTTAAAAAGGCCAGCTCTGGAAACACCATATATTTT.

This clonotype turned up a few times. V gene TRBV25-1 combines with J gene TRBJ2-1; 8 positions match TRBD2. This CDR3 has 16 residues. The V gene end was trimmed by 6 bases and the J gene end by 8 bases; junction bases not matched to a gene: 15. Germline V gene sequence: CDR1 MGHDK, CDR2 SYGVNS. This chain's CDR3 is CASSHSGGGPGDEQFF. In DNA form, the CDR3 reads TGTGCCAGCAGCCACTCGGGAGGGGGGCCGGGTGATGAGCAGTTCTTC.

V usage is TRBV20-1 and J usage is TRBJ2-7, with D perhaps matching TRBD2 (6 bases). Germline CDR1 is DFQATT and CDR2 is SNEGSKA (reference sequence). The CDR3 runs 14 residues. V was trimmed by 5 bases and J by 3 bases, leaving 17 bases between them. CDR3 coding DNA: TGCAGTGCTGGGAGGTTGGGCTTCAACTACGAGCAGTACTTC. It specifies CSAGRLGFNYEQYF.

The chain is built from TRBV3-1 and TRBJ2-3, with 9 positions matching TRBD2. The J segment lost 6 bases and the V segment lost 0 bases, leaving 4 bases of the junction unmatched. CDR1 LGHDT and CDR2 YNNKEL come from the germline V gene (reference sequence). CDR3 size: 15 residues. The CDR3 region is CASSQDVAGVDTQYF. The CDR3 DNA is TGTGCCAGCAGCCAAGATGTAGCGGGGGTGGATACGCAGTATTTT.

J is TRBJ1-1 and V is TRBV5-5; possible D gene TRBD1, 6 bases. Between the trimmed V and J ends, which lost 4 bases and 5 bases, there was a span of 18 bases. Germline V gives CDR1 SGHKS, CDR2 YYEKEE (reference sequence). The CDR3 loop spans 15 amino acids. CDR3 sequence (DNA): TGTGCCAGCAGCCCCAGGACAGCCGCGTGGACTGAAGCTTTCTTT. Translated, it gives CASSPRTAAWTEAFF.

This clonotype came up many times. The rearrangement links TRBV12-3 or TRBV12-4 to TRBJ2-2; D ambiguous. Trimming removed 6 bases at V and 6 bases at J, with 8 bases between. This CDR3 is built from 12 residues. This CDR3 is CASSFGAGELFF. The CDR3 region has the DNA TGTGCCAGCAGCTTCGGTGCCGGGGAGCTGTTTTTT.

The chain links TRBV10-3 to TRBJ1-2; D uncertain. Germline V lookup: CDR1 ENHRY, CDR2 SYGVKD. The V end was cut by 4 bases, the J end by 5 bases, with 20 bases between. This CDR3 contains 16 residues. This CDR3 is CAISGGKDSREYGYTF. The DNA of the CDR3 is TGTGCCATCAGTGGAGGAAAAGACTCCAGAGAATATGGCTACACCTTC.

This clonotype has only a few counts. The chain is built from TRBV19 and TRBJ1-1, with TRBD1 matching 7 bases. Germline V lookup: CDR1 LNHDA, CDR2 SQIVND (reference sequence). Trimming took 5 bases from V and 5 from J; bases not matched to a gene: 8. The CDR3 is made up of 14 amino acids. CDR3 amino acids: CASSPRDSGTEAFF. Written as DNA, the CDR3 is TGTGCCAGTAGTCCCCGGGACAGCGGGACTGAAGCTTTCTTT.

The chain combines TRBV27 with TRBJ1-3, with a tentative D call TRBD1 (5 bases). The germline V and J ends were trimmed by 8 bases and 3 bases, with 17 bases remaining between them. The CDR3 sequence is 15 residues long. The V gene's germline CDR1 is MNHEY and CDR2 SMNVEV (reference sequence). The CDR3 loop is CASRKGPYGGNTIYF. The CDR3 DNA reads TGTGCCAGCCGGAAGGGGCCATATGGTGGAAACACCATATATTTT.

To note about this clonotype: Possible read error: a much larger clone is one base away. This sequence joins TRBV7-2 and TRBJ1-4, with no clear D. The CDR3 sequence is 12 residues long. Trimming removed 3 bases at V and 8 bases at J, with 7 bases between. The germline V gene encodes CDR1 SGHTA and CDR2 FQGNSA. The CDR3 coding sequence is TGTACCAGCAGCTTGGGGTTGGAAAAACTGTTTTTT. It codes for CTSSLGLEKLFF. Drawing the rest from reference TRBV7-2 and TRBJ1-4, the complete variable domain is GAGVSQSPSNKVTEKGKDVELRCDPISGHTALYWYRQSLGQGLEFLIYFQGNSAPDKSGLPSDRFSAERTGGSVSTLTIQRTQQEDSAVYLCTSSLGLEKLFFGSGTQLSVL.

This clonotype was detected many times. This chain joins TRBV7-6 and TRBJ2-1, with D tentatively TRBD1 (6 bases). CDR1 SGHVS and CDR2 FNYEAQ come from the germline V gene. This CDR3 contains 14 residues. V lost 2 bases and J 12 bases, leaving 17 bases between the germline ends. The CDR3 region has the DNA TGTGCCAGCAGCTTATCTGGCAGGGGCTCCGGGCAGTTCTTC. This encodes CASSLSGRGSGQFF.

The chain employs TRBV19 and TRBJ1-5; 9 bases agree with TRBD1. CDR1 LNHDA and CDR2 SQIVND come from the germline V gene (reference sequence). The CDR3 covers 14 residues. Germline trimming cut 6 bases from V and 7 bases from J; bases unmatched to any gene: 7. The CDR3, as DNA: TGTGCCAGTAGGCCTGGACAGGGGACGCAGCCCCAGCATTTT. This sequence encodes CASRPGQGTQPQHF.

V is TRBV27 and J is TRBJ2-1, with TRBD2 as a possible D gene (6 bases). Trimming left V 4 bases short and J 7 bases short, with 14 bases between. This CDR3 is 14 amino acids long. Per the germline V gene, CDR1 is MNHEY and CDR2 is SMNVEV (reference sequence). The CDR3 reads CASSSSGDRNEQFF. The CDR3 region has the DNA TGTGCCAGCAGTTCCTCGGGGGATCGGAATGAGCAGTTCTTC.